This T cell receptor beta chain was sequenced for a study of T cell repertoires in cytomegalovirus infection. Regarding this clonotype: What it binds is unknown.

From the reads, TCRdb called clonotypes with MiXCR, one entry per CDR3 protein. This table holds about 770,000 distinct CDR3 sequences, under 35% found once. This CDR3 spans 12 amino acids. Germline lookup yields CDR1 SQVTM and CDR2 ANQGSEA. Deletions cut 5 bases from V and 0 bases from J, with 5 bases between. The chain combines TRBV29-1 with TRBJ1-5; D remains ambiguous. The receptor's source is a human donor in good health (CMV status not recorded). Some clones in this sample may be carry-over from other donors' samples. The material sequenced was cultured CD8+ T cells from PBMCs, taken from culture after CMV antigen stimulation. CDR3 protein: CSVRDSNQPQHF. For the CDR3, the DNA is TGCAGCGTTCGGGATAGCAATCAGCCCCAGCATTTT.